Listed here is a single T cell receptor beta chain. The target antigen is unknown. These data originate in a study of T cell responses to AZD1222 COVID-19 vaccine. Study-wide findings and caveats: At baseline, just a handful of AZD1222 recipients tested seropositive. White British donors predominated, females outnumbered males, and clonal diversity was possibly underestimated. There were vaccine-associated CD4 TCRs across spike, dominant at 160-218 and 743-854.

The protocol was immunoSEQ multiplex PCR, while the TCRdb copy is restricted to in-frame clones and leaves out a portion. This sample yields about 140,000 clones, of which roughly 93% are seen a single time; 0.85% to 0.95% belongs to the top ten. This CDR3 has 13 residues. V was trimmed by 1 base and J by 6 bases, leaving 10 bases between them. Germline CDR1 and CDR2: MNHEY and SVGEGT. The sample was peripheral blood, taken on day 0 of MenACWY control vaccination. The chain uses TRBV6-2 or TRBV6-3 and TRBJ2-7; D possibly uses TRBD1 or TRBD2 (5 bases each). The TCR sequence derives from an adult in good health. The CDR3 sequence: CASSYWGPFEQYF. CDR3 DNA: TGTGCCAGCAGTTACTGGGGACCGTTCGAGCAGTACTTC.